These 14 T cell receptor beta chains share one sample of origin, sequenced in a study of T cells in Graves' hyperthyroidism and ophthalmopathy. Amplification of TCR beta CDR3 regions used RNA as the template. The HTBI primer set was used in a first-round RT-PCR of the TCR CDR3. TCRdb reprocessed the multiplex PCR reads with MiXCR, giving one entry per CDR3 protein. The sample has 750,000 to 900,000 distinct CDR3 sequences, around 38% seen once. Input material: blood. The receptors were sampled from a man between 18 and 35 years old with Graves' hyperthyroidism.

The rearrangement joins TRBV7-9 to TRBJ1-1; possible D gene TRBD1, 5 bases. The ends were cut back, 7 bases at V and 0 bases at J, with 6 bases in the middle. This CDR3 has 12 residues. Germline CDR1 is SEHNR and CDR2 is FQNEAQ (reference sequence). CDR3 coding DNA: TGTGCCAGCAAGGGGCTGAACACTGAAGCTTTCTTT. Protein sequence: CASKGLNTEAFF.

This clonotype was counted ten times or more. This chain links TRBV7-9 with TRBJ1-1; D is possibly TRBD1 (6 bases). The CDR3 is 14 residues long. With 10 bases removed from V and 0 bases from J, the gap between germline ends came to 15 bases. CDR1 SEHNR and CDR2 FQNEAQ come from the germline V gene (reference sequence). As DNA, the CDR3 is TGTGCCACCCCGACAGGTCCTATGAACACTGAAGCTTTCTTT. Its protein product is CATPTGPMNTEAFF.

The CDR3 spells CASSNSGDETQYF. CDR3 in DNA: TGTGCCAGCAGTAATAGCGGGGACGAGACCCAGTACTTC. The chain combines TRBV6-5 with TRBJ2-5, with 8 bases lining up with TRBD2. This CDR3 spans 13 amino acids. From germline, CDR1 is MNHEY and CDR2 SVGAGI. Trimming cost V 5 bases and J 5 bases; bases outside gene matches: 4.

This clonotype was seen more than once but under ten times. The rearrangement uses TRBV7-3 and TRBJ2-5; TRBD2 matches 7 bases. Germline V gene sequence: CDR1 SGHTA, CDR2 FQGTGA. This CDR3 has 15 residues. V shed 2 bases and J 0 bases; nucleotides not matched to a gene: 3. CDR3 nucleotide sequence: TGTGCCAGCAGCTTACAAGGGACTAACCAAGAGACCCAGTACTTC. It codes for CASSLQGTNQETQYF.

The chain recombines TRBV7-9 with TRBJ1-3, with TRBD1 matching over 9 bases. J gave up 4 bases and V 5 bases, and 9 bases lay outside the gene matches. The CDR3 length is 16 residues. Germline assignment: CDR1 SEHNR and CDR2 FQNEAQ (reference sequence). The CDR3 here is CASSPLGQGGGNTIYF. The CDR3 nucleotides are TGTGCCAGCAGCCCTCTGGGACAGGGAGGCGGAAACACCATATATTTT.

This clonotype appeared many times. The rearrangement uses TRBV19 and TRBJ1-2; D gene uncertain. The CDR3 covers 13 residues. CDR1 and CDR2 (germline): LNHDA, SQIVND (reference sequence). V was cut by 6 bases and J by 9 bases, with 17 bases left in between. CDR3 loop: CASSQSVNSRYTF. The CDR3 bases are TGTGCCAGTAGCCAATCCGTTAACAGCCGCTACACCTTC.

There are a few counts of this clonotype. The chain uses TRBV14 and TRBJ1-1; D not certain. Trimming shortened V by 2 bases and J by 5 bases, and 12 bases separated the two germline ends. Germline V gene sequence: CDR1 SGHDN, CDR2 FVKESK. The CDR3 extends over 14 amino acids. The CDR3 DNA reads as TGTGCCAGCAGCCAAACGGCCGGCGGGACTGAAGCTTTCTTT. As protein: CASSQTAGGTEAFF. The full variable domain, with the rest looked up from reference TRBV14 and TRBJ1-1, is EAGVTQFPSHSVIEKGQTVTLRCDPISGHDNLYWYRRVMGKEIKFLLHFVKESKQDESGMPNNRFLAERTGGTYSTLKVQPAELEDSGVYFCASSQTAGGTEAFFGQGTRLTVV.

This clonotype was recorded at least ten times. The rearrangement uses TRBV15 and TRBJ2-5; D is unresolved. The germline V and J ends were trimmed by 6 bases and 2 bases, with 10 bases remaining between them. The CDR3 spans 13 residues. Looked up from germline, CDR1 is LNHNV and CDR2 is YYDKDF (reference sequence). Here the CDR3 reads CATRFGLQETQYF. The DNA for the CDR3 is TGTGCCACCAGGTTCGGCTTACAAGAGACCCAGTACTTC.

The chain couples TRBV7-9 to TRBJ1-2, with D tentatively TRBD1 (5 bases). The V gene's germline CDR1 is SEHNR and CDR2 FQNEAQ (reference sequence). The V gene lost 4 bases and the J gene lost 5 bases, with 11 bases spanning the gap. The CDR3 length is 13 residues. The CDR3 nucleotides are TGTGCCAGCAGCTCCGACAGACAGTATGGCTACACCTTC. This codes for CASSSDRQYGYTF.

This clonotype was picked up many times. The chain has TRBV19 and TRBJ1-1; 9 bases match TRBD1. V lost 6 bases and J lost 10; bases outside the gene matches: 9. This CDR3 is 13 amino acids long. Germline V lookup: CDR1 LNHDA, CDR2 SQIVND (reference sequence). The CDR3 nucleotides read TGTGCCAGTAGCCCTGGGACAGGGAGATCAGCTTTCTTT. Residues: CASSPGTGRSAFF.

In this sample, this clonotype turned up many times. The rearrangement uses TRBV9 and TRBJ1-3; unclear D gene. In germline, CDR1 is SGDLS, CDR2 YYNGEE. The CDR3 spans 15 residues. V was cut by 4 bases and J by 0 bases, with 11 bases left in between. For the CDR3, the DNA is TGTGCCAGCAGCTTAAGCTCGGGCTCTGGAAACACCATATATTTT. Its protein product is CASSLSSGSGNTIYF.

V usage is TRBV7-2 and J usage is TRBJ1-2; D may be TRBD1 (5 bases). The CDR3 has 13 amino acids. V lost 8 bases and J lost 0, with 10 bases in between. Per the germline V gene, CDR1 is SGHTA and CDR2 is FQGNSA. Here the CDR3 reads CASGDAPNYGYTF. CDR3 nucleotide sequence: TGTGCCAGCGGGGACGCCCCTAACTATGGCTACACCTTC. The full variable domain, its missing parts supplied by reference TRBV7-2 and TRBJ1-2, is GAGVSQSPSNKVTEKGKDVELRCDPISGHTALYWYRQSLGQGLEFLIYFQGNSAPDKSGLPSDRFSAERTGGSVSTLTIQRTQQEDSAVYLCASGDAPNYGYTFGSGTRLTVV.

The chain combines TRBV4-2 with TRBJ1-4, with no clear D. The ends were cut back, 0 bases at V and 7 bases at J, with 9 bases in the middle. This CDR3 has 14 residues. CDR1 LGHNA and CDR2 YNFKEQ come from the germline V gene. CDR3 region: CASSQDTKTEKLFF. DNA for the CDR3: TGTGCCAGCAGCCAAGATACAAAGACTGAAAAACTGTTTTTT.

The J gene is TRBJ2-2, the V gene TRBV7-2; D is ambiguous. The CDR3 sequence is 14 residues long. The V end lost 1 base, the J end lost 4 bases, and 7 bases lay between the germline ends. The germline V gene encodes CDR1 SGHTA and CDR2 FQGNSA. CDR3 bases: TGTGCCAGCAGCTTAGAAATGGGCACCGGGGAGCTGTTTTTT. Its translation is CASSLEMGTGELFF.